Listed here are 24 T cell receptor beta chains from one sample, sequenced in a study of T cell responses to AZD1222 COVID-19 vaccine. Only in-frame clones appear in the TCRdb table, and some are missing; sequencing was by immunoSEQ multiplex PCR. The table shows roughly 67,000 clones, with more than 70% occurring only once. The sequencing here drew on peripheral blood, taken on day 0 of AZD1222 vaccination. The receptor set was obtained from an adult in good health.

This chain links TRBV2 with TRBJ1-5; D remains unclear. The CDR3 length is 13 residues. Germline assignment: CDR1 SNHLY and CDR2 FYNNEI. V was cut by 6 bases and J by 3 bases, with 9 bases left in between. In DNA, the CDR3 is TGTGCCAGCAGGGGGATCCTCAATCAGCCCCAGCATTTT. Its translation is CASRGILNQPQHF.

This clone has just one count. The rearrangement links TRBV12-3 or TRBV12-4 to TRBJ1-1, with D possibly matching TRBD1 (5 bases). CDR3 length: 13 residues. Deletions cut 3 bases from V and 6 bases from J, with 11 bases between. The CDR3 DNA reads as TGTGCCAGCAGTTTCATCGGGGGGGCTGAAGCTTTCTTT. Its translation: CASSFIGGAEAFF.

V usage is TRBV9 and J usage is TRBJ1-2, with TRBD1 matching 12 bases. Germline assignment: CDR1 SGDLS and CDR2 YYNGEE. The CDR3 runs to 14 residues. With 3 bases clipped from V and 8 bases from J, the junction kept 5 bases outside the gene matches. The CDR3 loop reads CASSGFGTGGGYTF. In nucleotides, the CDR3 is TGTGCCAGCAGCGGCTTCGGGACAGGGGGCGGCTACACCTTC. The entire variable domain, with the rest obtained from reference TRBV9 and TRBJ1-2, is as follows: DSGVTQTPKHLITATGQRVTLRCSPRSGDLSVYWYQQSLDQGLQFLIQYYNGEERAKGNILERFSAQQFPDLHSELNLSSLELGDSALYFCASSGFGTGGGYTFGSGTRLTVV.

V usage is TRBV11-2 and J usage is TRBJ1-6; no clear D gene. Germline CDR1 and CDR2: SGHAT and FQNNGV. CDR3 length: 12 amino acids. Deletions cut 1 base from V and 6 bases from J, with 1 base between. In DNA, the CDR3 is TGTGCCAGCAGCTTAGCTAATTCACCCCTCCACTTT. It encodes CASSLANSPLHF.

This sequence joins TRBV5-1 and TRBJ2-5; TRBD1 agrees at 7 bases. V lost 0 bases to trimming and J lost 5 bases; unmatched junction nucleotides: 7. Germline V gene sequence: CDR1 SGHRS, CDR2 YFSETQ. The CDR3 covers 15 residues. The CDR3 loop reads CASSLGQGVRETQYF. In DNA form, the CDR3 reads TGCGCCAGCAGCTTGGGACAGGGCGTTAGGGAGACCCAGTACTTC.

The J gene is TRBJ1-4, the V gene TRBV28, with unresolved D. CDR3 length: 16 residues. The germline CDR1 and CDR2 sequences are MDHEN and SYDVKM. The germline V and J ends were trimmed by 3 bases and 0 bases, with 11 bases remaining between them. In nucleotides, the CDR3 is TGTGCCAGCAGTTTTTGGAACCTCGCAACTAATGAAAAACTGTTTTTT. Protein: CASSFWNLATNEKLFF.

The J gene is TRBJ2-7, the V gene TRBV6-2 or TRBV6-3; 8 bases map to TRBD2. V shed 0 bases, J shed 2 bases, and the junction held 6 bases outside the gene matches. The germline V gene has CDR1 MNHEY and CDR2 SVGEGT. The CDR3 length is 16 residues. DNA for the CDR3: TGTGCCAGCAGTTACTCTTCTAGCGGGCCAACCTACGAGCAGTACTTC. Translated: CASSYSSSGPTYEQYF.

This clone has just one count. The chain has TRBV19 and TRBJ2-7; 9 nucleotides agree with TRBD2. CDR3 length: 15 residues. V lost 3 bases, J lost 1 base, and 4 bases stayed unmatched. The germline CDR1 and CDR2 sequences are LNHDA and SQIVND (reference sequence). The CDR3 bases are TGTGCCAGTAGTATTTTTCTAGCGGGGTCCTACGAGCAGTACTTC. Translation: CASSIFLAGSYEQYF.

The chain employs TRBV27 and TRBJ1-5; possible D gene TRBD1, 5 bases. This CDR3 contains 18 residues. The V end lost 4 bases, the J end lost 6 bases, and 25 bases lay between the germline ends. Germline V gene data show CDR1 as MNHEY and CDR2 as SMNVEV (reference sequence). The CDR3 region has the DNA TGTGCCAGCAGTTCACTCAGCGGATGGGGCCGCCAATTTCAGCCCCAGCATTTT. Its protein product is CASSSLSGWGRQFQPQHF.

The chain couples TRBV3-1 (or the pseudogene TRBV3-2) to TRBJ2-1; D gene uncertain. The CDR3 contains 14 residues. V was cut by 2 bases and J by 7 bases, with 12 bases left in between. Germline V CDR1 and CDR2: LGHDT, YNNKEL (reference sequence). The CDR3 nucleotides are TGTGCCAGCAGCCAATATCAGGAGATGAATGAGCAGTTCTTC. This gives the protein CASSQYQEMNEQFF.

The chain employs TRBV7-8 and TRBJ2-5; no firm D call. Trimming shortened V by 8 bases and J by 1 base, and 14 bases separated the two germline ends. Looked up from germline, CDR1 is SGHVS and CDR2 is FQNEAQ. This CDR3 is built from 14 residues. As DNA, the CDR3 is TGTGCCAGCGGCCTTCCGGTCCTCCAAGAGACCCAGTACTTC. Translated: CASGLPVLQETQYF.

CDR3 sequence reads: CSVVSTSTDTQYF. The DNA of the CDR3 is TGCAGCGTTGTGTCCACTAGCACAGATACGCAGTATTTT. This chain connects TRBV29-1 to TRBJ2-3, with no clear D. V was clipped by 4 bases and J by 0 bases, with 8 bases between them. The CDR3 is 13 amino acids. From germline, CDR1 is SQVTM and CDR2 ANQGSEA.

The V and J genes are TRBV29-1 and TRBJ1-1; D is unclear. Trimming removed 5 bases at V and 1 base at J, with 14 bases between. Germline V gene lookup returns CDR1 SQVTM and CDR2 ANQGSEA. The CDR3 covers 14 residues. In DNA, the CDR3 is TGCAGCGTTCGGGGTCCAGGACCGAACACTGAAGCTTTCTTT. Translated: CSVRGPGPNTEAFF.

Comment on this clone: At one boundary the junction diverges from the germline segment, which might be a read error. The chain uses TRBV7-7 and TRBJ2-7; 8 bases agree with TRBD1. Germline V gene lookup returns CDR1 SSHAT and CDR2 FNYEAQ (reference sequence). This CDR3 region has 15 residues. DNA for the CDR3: TGTGCTAGCAGTCTTGGACAGGGAGGAAACTACGAGCAGTACTTC. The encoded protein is CASSLGQGGNYEQYF.

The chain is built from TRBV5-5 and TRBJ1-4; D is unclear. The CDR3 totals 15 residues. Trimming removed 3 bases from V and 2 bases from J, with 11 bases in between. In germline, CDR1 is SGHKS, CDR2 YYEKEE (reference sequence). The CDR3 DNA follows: TGTGCCAGCAGCTCAAGTGGATTTACTAATGAAAAACTGTTTTTT. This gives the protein CASSSSGFTNEKLFF.

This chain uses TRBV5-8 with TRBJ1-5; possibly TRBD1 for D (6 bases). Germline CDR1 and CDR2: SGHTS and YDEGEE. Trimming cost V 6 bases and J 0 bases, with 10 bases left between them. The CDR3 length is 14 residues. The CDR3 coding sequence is TGTGCCAGCAACTTACAGGGTAGCAATCAGCCCCAGCATTTT. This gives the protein CASNLQGSNQPQHF. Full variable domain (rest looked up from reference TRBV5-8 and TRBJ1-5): EAGVTQSPTHLIKTRGQQATLRCSPISGHTSVYWYQQALGLGLQFLLWYDEGEERNRGNFPPRFSGRQFPNYSSELNVNALELEDSALYLCASNLQGSNQPQHFGDGTRLSIL.

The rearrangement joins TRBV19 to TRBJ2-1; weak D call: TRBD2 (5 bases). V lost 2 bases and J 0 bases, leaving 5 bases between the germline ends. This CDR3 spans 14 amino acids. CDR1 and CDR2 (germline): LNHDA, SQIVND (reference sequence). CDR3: CASSILASYNEQFF. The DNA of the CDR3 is TGTGCCAGTAGTATACTAGCCTCCTACAATGAGCAGTTCTTC.

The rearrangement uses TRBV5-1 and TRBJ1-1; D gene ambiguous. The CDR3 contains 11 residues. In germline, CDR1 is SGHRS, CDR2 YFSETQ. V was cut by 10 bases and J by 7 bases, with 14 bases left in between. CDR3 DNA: TGCGCCTCTCGAGAAAACCTTGAAGCTTTCTTT. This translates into CASRENLEAFF.

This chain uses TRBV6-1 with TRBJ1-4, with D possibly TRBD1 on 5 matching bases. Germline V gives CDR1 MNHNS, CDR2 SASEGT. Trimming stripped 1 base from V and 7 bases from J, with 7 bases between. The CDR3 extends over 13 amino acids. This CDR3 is CASSEGRGEKLFF. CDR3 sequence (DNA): TGTGCCAGCAGTGAAGGAAGGGGTGAAAAACTGTTTTTT.

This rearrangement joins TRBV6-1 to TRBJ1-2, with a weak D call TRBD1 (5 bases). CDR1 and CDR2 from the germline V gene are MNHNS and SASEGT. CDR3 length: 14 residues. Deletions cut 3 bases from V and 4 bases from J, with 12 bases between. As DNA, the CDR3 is TGTGCCAGCAGTGATATCTCAGGGCTCTATGGCTACACCTTC. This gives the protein CASSDISGLYGYTF.

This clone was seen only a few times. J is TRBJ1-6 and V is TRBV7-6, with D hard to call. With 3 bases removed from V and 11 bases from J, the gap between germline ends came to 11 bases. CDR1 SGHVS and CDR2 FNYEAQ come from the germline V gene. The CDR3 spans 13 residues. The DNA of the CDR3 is TGTGCCAGCAGCTTCGGACGGTCTACACCCCTCCACTTT. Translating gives CASSFGRSTPLHF.

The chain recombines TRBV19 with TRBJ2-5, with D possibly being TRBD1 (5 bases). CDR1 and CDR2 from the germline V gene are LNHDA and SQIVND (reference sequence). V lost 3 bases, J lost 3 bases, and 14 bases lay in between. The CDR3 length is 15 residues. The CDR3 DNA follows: TGTGCCAGTAGTATCGGTCAGGGTTTGGAAGAGACCCAGTACTTC. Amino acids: CASSIGQGLEETQYF.

In DNA form, the CDR3 reads TGCGCCAGCAGCTTTGGCAGGGGAAGCTACGAGCAGTACTTC. Its translation is CASSFGRGSYEQYF. This chain connects TRBV5-1 to TRBJ2-7; D perhaps matches TRBD1 (6 bases). The CDR3 totals 14 residues. Trimming removed 2 bases from V and 3 bases from J, with 12 bases in between. The germline gives CDR1 SGHRS, CDR2 YFSETQ.

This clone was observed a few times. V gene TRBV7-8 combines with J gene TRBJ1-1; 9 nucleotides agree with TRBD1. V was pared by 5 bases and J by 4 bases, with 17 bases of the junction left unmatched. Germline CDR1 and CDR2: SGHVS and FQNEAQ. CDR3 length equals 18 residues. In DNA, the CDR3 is TGTGCCAGCAGCATAAACCCACTGGGACAGGGTGGAAGCACTGAAGCTTTCTTT. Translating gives CASSINPLGQGGSTEAFF.